Here is one T cell receptor beta chain with its context. From germline, CDR1 is LNHDA and CDR2 SQIVND (reference sequence). This CDR3 region has 13 residues. V lost 0 bases, J lost 9 bases, and 11 bases lay in between. The sample belongs to a study of cytomegalovirus exposure and HLA in healthy donors. Vbeta (60) and Jbeta (13) primers were used in the PCR. The protocol was immunoSEQ multiplex PCR, while the TCRdb copy is restricted to in-frame clones and leaves out a portion. The sample lists about 75,000 clones, about 79% occurring once. This chain uses TRBV19 with TRBJ1-1; no clear D gene. Source material: PBMCs. The TCR originated in a man aged 65 to 85 in good health and CMV-seropositive. In DNA form, the CDR3 reads TGTGCCAGTAGTATAGATGAGGTCACGCAAGCTTTCTTT. Translated: CASSIDEVTQAFF.